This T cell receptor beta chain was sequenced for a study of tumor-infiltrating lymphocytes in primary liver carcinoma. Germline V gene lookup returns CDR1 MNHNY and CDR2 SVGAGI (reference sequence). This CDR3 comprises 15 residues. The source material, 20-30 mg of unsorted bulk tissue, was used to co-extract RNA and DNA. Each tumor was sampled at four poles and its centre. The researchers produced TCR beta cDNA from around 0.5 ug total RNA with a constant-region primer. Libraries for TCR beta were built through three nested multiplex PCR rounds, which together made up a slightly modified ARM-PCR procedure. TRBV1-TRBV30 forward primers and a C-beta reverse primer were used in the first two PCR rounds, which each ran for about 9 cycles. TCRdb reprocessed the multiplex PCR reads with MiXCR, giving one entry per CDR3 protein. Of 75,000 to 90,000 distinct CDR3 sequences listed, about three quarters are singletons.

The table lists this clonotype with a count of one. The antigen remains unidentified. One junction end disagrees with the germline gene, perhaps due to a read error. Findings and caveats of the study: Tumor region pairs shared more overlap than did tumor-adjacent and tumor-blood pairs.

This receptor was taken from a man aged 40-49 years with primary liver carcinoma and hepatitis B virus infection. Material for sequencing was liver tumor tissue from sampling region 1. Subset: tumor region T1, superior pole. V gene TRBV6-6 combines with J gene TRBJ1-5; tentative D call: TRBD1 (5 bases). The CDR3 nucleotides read TGTGCCAGCAGGTCCGGGACCAATAGCAATCAGCCTCAGCATTTT. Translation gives CASRSGTNSNQPQHF.